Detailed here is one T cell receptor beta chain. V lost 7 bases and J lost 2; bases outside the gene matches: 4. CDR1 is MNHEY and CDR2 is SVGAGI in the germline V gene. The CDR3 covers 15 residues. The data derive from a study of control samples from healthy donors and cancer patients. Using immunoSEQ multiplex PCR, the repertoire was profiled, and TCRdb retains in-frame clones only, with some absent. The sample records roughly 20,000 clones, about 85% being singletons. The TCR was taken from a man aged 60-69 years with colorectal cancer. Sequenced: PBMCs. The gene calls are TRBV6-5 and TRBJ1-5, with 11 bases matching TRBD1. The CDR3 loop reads CASTPGQGGNQPQHF. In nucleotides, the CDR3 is TGTGCCAGCACACCGGGACAGGGGGGCAATCAGCCCCAGCATTTT.